This T cell receptor beta chain was observed in a study of CD8+ T cells in alopecia areata. Reverse transcribed after extraction, RNA yielded cDNA as the sequencing template. The protocol was immunoSEQ multiplex PCR, while the TCRdb copy is restricted to in-frame clones and leaves out a portion. The table shows about 120,000 clones, with over 60% occurring only once. On this clone itself: The antigen is unknown.

The treatment is: oral pan-JAK inhibitor, 5-10 mg twice daily. General study results and limits: Numerous expanded lesional clones remained in scalp and blood during tofacitinib.

The sequencing here drew on CD4+ T cells sorted from blood, taken at week 4, from a patient treated with tofacitinib. The source is a human donor with alopecia areata.

CDR3: CAWSLAAHQPQHF. CDR3 bases: TGTGCCTGGAGTTTGGCGGCACATCAGCCCCAGCATTTT. The chain recombines TRBV30 with TRBJ1-5; D ambiguous. Per the germline V gene, CDR1 is GTSNPN and CDR2 is SVGIG (reference sequence). Trimming removed 2 bases at V and 5 bases at J, with 10 bases between. CDR3 size: 13 residues.